One sample yielded the 10 T cell receptor beta chains listed below, sequenced in a study of CD8 T cells in ankylosing spondylitis. TCRdb reprocessed the 5' RACE reads via MiXCR and lists one record per CDR3 protein. Of roughly 250,000 distinct CDR3 sequences in the sample, 8% to 9.5% are singletons; the top ten hold approximately 6.3%. Material: blood, either unsorted or a sorted T cell fraction (not recorded which). All receptors derive from a male donor with ankylosing spondylitis or in good health (not recorded which).

The rearrangement joins TRBV5-1 to TRBJ2-5, with 11 bases fitting TRBD2. This CDR3 comprises 17 residues. J was trimmed by 5 bases and V by 0 bases; bases with no gene match: 9. The germline V gene has CDR1 SGHRS and CDR2 YFSETQ. CDR3 loop: CASSLEGSGGVGETQYF. CDR3 DNA sequence: TGCGCCAGCAGCTTGGAAGGTAGCGGGGGGGTCGGTGAGACCCAGTACTTC.

This clonotype was detected many times. This chain uses TRBV20-1 with TRBJ1-6; D is uncertain. The CDR3 has 13 amino acids. Trimming left V 1 base short and J 9 bases short, with 10 bases between. The germline CDR1 and CDR2 sequences are DFQATT and SNEGSKA (reference sequence). The DNA for the CDR3 is TGCAGTGCTAGAGGGCCTTGGGGTTCACCCCTCCACTTT. Translation: CSARGPWGSPLHF.

This clonotype occurred many times. The chain carries TRBV20-1 and TRBJ2-2, with D possibly TRBD2 on 5 matching bases. The V end lost 1 base, the J end lost 5 bases, and 11 bases lay between the germline ends. This CDR3 is 14 amino acids long. CDR1 and CDR2 (germline): DFQATT, SNEGSKA (reference sequence). CDR3 loop: CSARGGSETGELFF. The CDR3, as DNA: TGCAGTGCTAGAGGTGGGAGTGAGACCGGGGAGCTGTTTTTT.

The table lists this clonotype with many counts. V is TRBV24-1 and J is TRBJ1-2, with D unclear. This CDR3 has 12 amino acids. In germline, CDR1 is KGHDR, CDR2 SFDVKD. V was shortened by 1 base and J by 8 bases, with 7 bases between the two germline ends. The CDR3 region is CATSDLREGYTF. In DNA form, the CDR3 reads TGTGCCACCAGTGATTTACGGGAGGGCTACACCTTC.

Many counts were recorded for this clonotype. The genes are TRBV20-1 and TRBJ2-5, with D possibly matching TRBD1 (6 bases). The CDR3 totals 14 residues. Looked up from germline, CDR1 is DFQATT and CDR2 is SNEGSKA (reference sequence). V was clipped by 6 bases and J by 5 bases, with 19 bases between them. The CDR3 reads CSAGFRGLGETQYF. The CDR3 DNA follows: TGCAGTGCCGGATTCAGGGGATTAGGGGAGACCCAGTACTTC.

This clonotype showed up many times. The CDR3 is CASSSPRRRTSTDTQYF. Written as DNA, the CDR3 is TGTGCCAGCAGCTCCCCCAGACGGAGGACTAGCACAGATACGCAGTATTTT. The chain carries TRBV11-2 and TRBJ2-3; possible D gene TRBD2, 5 bases. Trimming took off 4 bases at V and 0 bases at J, with 17 bases between the two ends. Germline CDR1 SGHAT, CDR2 FQNNGV. This CDR3 is built from 17 residues.

The genes are TRBV20-1 and TRBJ1-4; 7 bases are a match to TRBD1. The CDR3 covers 17 residues. The junction had 16 bases not matched to a gene; V was cut back by 1 base and J by 8 bases. Germline V lookup: CDR1 DFQATT, CDR2 SNEGSKA (reference sequence). CDR3 sequence: CSARVARVTGEGEKLFF. The CDR3 nucleotides read TGCAGTGCTAGAGTTGCGAGAGTTACAGGGGAGGGGGAAAAACTGTTTTTT.

This clonotype was counted ten times or more. The chain couples TRBV12-3 or TRBV12-4 to TRBJ1-1; D unresolved. Trimming stripped 3 bases from V and 4 bases from J, with 15 bases between. The CDR3 has 15 amino acids. The CDR3 bases are TGTGCCAGCAGTTTTTCGGGTAGCCCTGGCACTGAAGCTTTCTTT. Translation gives CASSFSGSPGTEAFF.

This clonotype was detected many times. The CDR3 nucleotides read TGTGCCAGCAGCTTTGGTGCGGTCAACCCCTACGAGCAGTACTTC. Translation gives CASSFGAVNPYEQYF. The V gene is TRBV7-8, the J gene TRBJ2-7; no firm D call. The CDR3 is 15 residues long. V was shortened by 3 bases and J by 2 bases, with 14 bases between the two germline ends. Per the germline V gene, CDR1 is SGHVS and CDR2 is FQNEAQ.

This clonotype came up many times. CDR3 coding DNA: TGTGCCAGCAGCTTTACGTTTGGTCACAATGAGCAGTTCTTC. It codes for CASSFTFGHNEQFF. The chain is built from TRBV7-9 and TRBJ2-1; D uncertain. V shed 3 bases and J shed 5 bases, with 11 bases lying between them. From germline, CDR1 is SEHNR and CDR2 FQNEAQ (reference sequence). CDR3 length: 14 amino acids.